These 32 T cell receptor beta chains originate from one sample sequenced in a study of blood T cells in healthy people across ages. Next came a second PCR, run for about 6 to 11 cycles, which used a sample-barcoded 5' primer along with a J-beta primer mix. A single record per CDR3 protein comes from TCRdb applying MiXCR to the 5' RACE reads. The table lists 1 million or so distinct CDR3 sequences, less than 50% of them singletons. The specimen sequenced was blood. The receptors come from a woman in her fifties or sixties in good health.

This sequence joins TRBV25-1 and TRBJ2-7, with 11 positions matching TRBD1. The V segment lost 4 bases and the J segment 4 bases; nucleotides outside the gene matches: 9. Germline assignment: CDR1 MGHDK and CDR2 SYGVNS. The CDR3 is made up of 16 amino acids. The CDR3 region has the DNA TGTGCCAGCAGTGCCAAGACCCGGGACAGGGGGTACGAGCAGTACTTC. This codes for CASSAKTRDRGYEQYF.

The J gene is TRBJ1-1, the V gene TRBV20-1, with a weak D call TRBD1 (6 bases). In germline, CDR1 is DFQATT, CDR2 SNEGSKA (reference sequence). CDR3 length equals 15 residues. The V end lost 2 bases, the J end lost 0 bases, and 13 bases lay between the germline ends. The CDR3 DNA reads TGCAGTGCTAGACGCCCAGGGGCCATGAACACTGAAGCTTTCTTT. Translating it yields CSARRPGAMNTEAFF.

The sample holds a few counts of this clonotype. The CDR3 DNA reads as TGCAGTGCTAGAGATTCGGGTGATGGCTACACCTTC. Its translation is CSARDSGDGYTF. The rearrangement links TRBV20-1 to TRBJ1-2; no clear D gene. V was pared by 0 bases and J by 6 bases, with 8 bases between. The CDR3 loop spans 12 amino acids. Per the germline V gene, CDR1 is DFQATT and CDR2 is SNEGSKA (reference sequence).

In DNA form, the CDR3 reads TGTGCCAGCGAGGACCTCCACCTGGCCCAACCGGGGAGTGACTATGGCTACACCTTC. It specifies CASEDLHLAQPGSDYGYTF. The chain employs TRBV6-1 and TRBJ1-2; D is unresolved. CDR3 length: 19 amino acids. V was shortened by 8 bases and J by 3 bases, with 31 bases between the two germline ends. Germline V CDR1 and CDR2: MNHNS, SASEGT.

V and J are TRBV6-2 or TRBV6-3 and TRBJ2-6; 7 bases are a match to TRBD1. V dropped 7 bases and J dropped 2; count of bases not matched to a gene: 8. The CDR3 runs to 16 residues. Germline lookup yields CDR1 MNHEY and CDR2 SVGEGT. CDR3 sequence (DNA): TGTGCCAGCACCGAAGGGGGCGTGCCTGGGGCCAACGTCCTGACTTTC. This gives the protein CASTEGGVPGANVLTF.

The chain links TRBV18 to TRBJ1-1; D ambiguous. CDR3 size: 13 residues. V was cut by 3 bases and J by 1 base, with 6 bases left in between. Germline V gives CDR1 KGHSH, CDR2 LQKENI. The CDR3 loop reads CASSPLSNTEAFF. The DNA for the CDR3 is TGTGCCAGCTCACCCCTGTCGAACACTGAAGCTTTCTTT. The complete variable domain, with remaining parts taken from reference TRBV18 and TRBJ1-1, reads NAGVMQNPRHLVRRRGQEARLRCSPMKGHSHVYWYRQLPEEGLKFMVYLQKENIIDESGMPKERFSAEFPKEGPSILRIQQVVRGDSAAYFCASSPLSNTEAFFGQGTRLTVV.

CDR3 amino acids: CASSFSPEEQFF. CDR3 nucleotides: TGTGCCAGCAGCTTTTCTCCAGAGGAGCAGTTCTTC. V gene TRBV5-4 combines with J gene TRBJ2-1, with D unresolved. Germline V gives CDR1 SGHNT, CDR2 YYREEE (reference sequence). V was shortened by 2 bases and J by 10 bases, with 10 bases between the two germline ends. The CDR3 runs 12 residues.

This clonotype appeared once. A read error may account for a junction end that differs from germline. This sequence joins TRBV7-9 and TRBJ2-7, with D perhaps given as TRBD1 or TRBD2 (6 bases each). CDR1 and CDR2 (germline): SEHNR, FQNEAQ (reference sequence). This CDR3 region has 15 residues. The CDR3, as DNA: TGTGTCAGCAGCCCTCCCAAGGGGGTCGGAGGGGAGCAGTACTTC. The encoded protein is CVSSPPKGVGGEQYF. Full variable domain (rest looked up from reference TRBV7-9 and TRBJ2-7): DTGVSQNPRHKITKRGQNVTFRCDPISEHNRLYWYRQTLGQGPEFLTYFQNEAQLEKSRLLSDRFSAERPKGSFSTLEIQRTEQGDSAMYLCVSSPPKGVGGEQYFGPGTRLTVT.

The sample holds many counts of this clonotype. The DNA for the CDR3 is TGCAGTGCTACCCCGTGGGAAGGCCAAGAGACCCAGTACTTC. This codes for CSATPWEGQETQYF. The rearrangement links TRBV20-1 to TRBJ2-5, with unresolved D. Germline V gives CDR1 DFQATT, CDR2 SNEGSKA (reference sequence). V lost 4 bases and J lost 1, with 13 bases in between. This CDR3 region has 14 residues.

CDR3 DNA: TGCGGCGCCGAAGGGCGGCCGGGAGCTTTCTTT. Protein product: CGAEGRPGAFF. The chain links TRBV29-1 to TRBJ1-1; no firm D call. Germline CDR1 SQVTM, CDR2 ANQGSEA. This CDR3 spans 11 amino acids. Full variable domain (remainder filled in from reference TRBV29-1 and TRBJ1-1): SAVISQKPSRDICQRGTSLTIQCQVDSQVTMMFWYRQQPGQSLTLIATANQGSEATYESGFVIDKFPISRPNLTFSTLTVSNMSPEDSSIYLCGAEGRPGAFFGQGTRLTVV.

The chain carries TRBV20-1 and TRBJ2-5; D might be TRBD2 (6 bases). The ends were cut back, 7 bases at V and 11 bases at J, with 26 bases in the middle. CDR3 size: 14 residues. The V gene's germline CDR1 is DFQATT and CDR2 SNEGSKA (reference sequence). The CDR3 sequence is CSGLRLVSYNEQYF. In nucleotides, the CDR3 is TGCAGTGGTTTGCGACTAGTCTCCTACAATGAGCAGTACTTC.

The genes are TRBV4-1 and TRBJ2-3, with D possibly matching TRBD1 (5 bases). Germline-derived CDR1 and CDR2 are MGHRA and YSYEKL. Trimming pared 4 bases from V and 2 bases from J, leaving 19 bases between. The CDR3 sequence is 17 residues long. CDR3 protein: CASSLQEAGPNTDTQYF. DNA of the CDR3: TGCGCCAGCAGCCTACAAGAGGCAGGGCCCAACACAGATACGCAGTATTTT.

The V call is TRBV3-1, the J call TRBJ2-7, with D unresolved. CDR3 length: 13 amino acids. CDR1 is LGHDT and CDR2 is YNNKEL in the germline V gene (reference sequence). V gave up 2 bases and J gave up 7 bases, with 12 bases separating them. This CDR3 is CASSQPGAIEQYF. The DNA for the CDR3 is TGTGCCAGCAGCCAACCCGGAGCGATTGAGCAGTACTTC.

The rearrangement joins TRBV7-2 to TRBJ2-1; TRBD1 matches 8 bases. CDR3 length: 16 amino acids. Germline V gene sequence: CDR1 SGHTA, CDR2 FQGNSA. Trimming cost V 5 bases and J 0 bases; bases outside gene matches: 6. The CDR3 is CASSPRTGSSYNEQFF. The CDR3 DNA is TGTGCCAGCAGCCCCCGGACAGGGAGCTCCTACAATGAGCAGTTCTTC.

This clonotype was seen a few times. Here the CDR3 reads CASTLNEKLFF. CDR3 sequence (DNA): TGTGCCAGCACCCTAAATGAAAAACTGTTTTTT. This chain connects TRBV28 to TRBJ1-4; D is ambiguous. The CDR3 spans 11 residues. The germline V and J ends were trimmed by 7 bases and 5 bases, with 5 bases remaining between them. Germline assignment: CDR1 MDHEN and CDR2 SYDVKM.

The J gene is TRBJ2-4, the V gene TRBV24-1; D is tentatively TRBD1 or TRBD2 (5 bases each). Trimming removed 0 bases from V and 13 bases from J, with 9 bases in between. CDR1 and CDR2 from the germline V gene are KGHDR and SFDVKD. This CDR3 comprises 12 residues. The CDR3, as DNA: TGTGCCACCAGTGATTTGGGGGGTCAGCAGTACTTC. Protein product: CATSDLGGQQYF.

The chain is built from TRBV27 and TRBJ1-5; no clear D gene. With 4 bases removed from V and 5 bases from J, the gap between germline ends came to 12 bases. The CDR3 is 14 amino acids. Germline values: CDR1 MNHEY, CDR2 SMNVEV (reference sequence). The DNA for the CDR3 is TGTGCCAGCAGTTGGTGGCCGGGCCATCAGCCCCAGCATTTT. Its translation: CASSWWPGHQPQHF.

The V gene is TRBV21-1, the J gene TRBJ2-1; the table's D gene call, TRBD2, was not cross checked with the DNA. TRBV21-1 is described as a pseudogene. This CDR3 contains 14 residues. CDR3 nucleotide sequence: TGTGCCAGCCCGCCCGCGGGAGTTATAAATGAGCAGTTCTTC. Translated: CASPPAGVINEQFF.

The rearrangement joins TRBV11-2 to TRBJ2-2; 13 bases are shared with TRBD2. Losses at the gene ends were 10 bases for V and 9 bases for J; bases not matched to a gene: 8. Per the germline V gene, CDR1 is SGHAT and CDR2 is FQNNGV. CDR3 size: 14 residues. The CDR3 loop is CATAWGLAGRELFF. CDR3 DNA sequence: TGTGCCACCGCATGGGGACTAGCGGGGAGGGAGCTGTTTTTT.

The table lists this clonotype with a count of one. This sequence joins TRBV12-3 or TRBV12-4 and TRBJ2-3, with D perhaps matching TRBD1 or TRBD2 (5 bases each). The CDR3 sequence is 14 residues long. V was pared by 8 bases and J by 0 bases, with 12 bases between. DNA of the CDR3: TGTGCCAGCGGGACCGCCGCTAGCACAGATACGCAGTATTTT. Translating it yields CASGTAASTDTQYF.

The V call is TRBV27, the J call TRBJ1-6, with unresolved D. This CDR3 has 13 residues. Germline values: CDR1 MNHEY, CDR2 SMNVEV (reference sequence). V lost 3 bases and J 8 bases, leaving 8 bases between the germline ends. CDR3 DNA sequence: TGTGCCAGCAGTTTTCTCGGTGATTCACCCCTCCACTTT. Translating gives CASSFLGDSPLHF.

V usage is TRBV27 and J usage is TRBJ1-1; 8 nucleotides line up with TRBD1. The CDR3 sequence is 16 residues long. Germline lookup yields CDR1 MNHEY and CDR2 SMNVEV (reference sequence). V trimming: 5 bases; J trimming: 4 bases; junction bases outside the gene matches: 12. CDR3 DNA sequence: TGTGCCAGCAGTGGCGAATCAGGGGGCGCAAGCACTGAAGCTTTCTTT. Translation: CASSGESGGASTEAFF.

The chain couples TRBV29-1 to TRBJ2-7; possible D gene TRBD1, 6 bases. This CDR3 is built from 11 residues. V lost 7 bases and J lost 6, with 13 bases in between. CDR1 and CDR2 from the germline V gene are SQVTM and ANQGSEA. The CDR3 bases are TGCAGCGCCCGGGACACGTCCGAGCAGTACTTC. Amino acid sequence: CSARDTSEQYF.

The chain combines TRBV20-1 with TRBJ2-1; TRBD2 aligns across 7 bases. Trimming cost V 3 bases and J 7 bases; bases outside gene matches: 12. Germline values: CDR1 DFQATT, CDR2 SNEGSKA (reference sequence). The CDR3 length is 15 residues. CDR3 amino acids: CSASPPTSFVNEQFF. CDR3 DNA: TGCAGTGCTAGCCCCCCGACTAGCTTTGTAAATGAGCAGTTCTTC.

The rearrangement links TRBV2 to TRBJ2-5; TRBD1 matches at 7 bases. Germline CDR1 is SNHLY and CDR2 is FYNNEI. CDR3 length: 11 amino acids. Trimming removed 6 bases from V and 7 bases from J; junction bases left unmatched: 2. In nucleotides, the CDR3 is TGTGCCAGCAGACAGGGGACGACCCAGTACTTC. Translated, it gives CASRQGTTQYF.

This chain joins TRBV2 and TRBJ1-1; D is perhaps TRBD1 (5 bases). Germline CDR1 is SNHLY and CDR2 is FYNNEI. The CDR3 loop spans 15 amino acids. Trimming left V 2 bases short and J 0 bases short, with 10 bases between. As DNA, the CDR3 is TGTGCCAGCAGTGAAAGGGGAGCTTTGAACACTGAAGCTTTCTTT. This gives the protein CASSERGALNTEAFF.

CDR3 in amino acids: CASSLLGGQSTYEQYF. The CDR3 DNA reads TGTGCCAGCAGCTTACTCGGCGGACAGTCGACCTACGAGCAGTACTTC. V usage is TRBV7-2 and J usage is TRBJ2-7; the D gene is possibly TRBD1 (6 bases). V lost 2 bases to trimming and J lost 2 bases, with 16 bases between them. The germline gives CDR1 SGHTA, CDR2 FQGNSA. The CDR3 sequence is 16 residues long.

Note on this clonotype: The junction departs from the called germline gene at one end, perhaps through a read error. The chain employs TRBV29-1 and TRBJ2-5, with unresolved D. This CDR3 is built from 12 residues. The germline V gene encodes CDR1 SQVTM and CDR2 ANQGSEA. CDR3 nucleotides: TGCGGCGTTGCTCCCTCGCAAGAGACCCAGTACTTC. Its protein product is CGVAPSQETQYF.

This clonotype was recorded a few times. The CDR3 nucleotides are TGCGCCAGCAGCCAAGTAGTAAGGGAGGAGCAGTTCTTC. Amino acids: CASSQVVREEQFF. The chain is built from TRBV4-1 and TRBJ2-1, with D perhaps matching TRBD2 (5 bases). CDR1 is MGHRA, CDR2 YSYEKL, per germline. V lost 1 base to trimming and J lost 10 bases, with 11 bases between them. The length of the CDR3 is 13 residues.

V is TRBV9 and J is TRBJ2-5; TRBD2 matches 10 bases. The CDR3 contains 20 residues. Germline assignment: CDR1 SGDLS and CDR2 YYNGEE. V was pared by 3 bases and J by 2 bases, with 19 bases of the junction left unmatched. The CDR3 here is CASSATRDIWTSGAQETQYF. The CDR3 DNA is TGTGCCAGCAGCGCAACCCGGGACATTTGGACTAGCGGAGCTCAAGAGACCCAGTACTTC.

This clonotype was counted only a few times. The chain couples TRBV7-9 to TRBJ1-3; 9 positions match TRBD1. The CDR3 sequence is 20 residues long. V dropped 5 bases and J dropped 0; count of bases not matched to a gene: 17. The germline CDR1 and CDR2 sequences are SEHNR and FQNEAQ (reference sequence). CDR3 sequence reads: CASSLRTGEMPTSSGNTIYF. In DNA, the CDR3 is TGTGCCAGCAGCCTACGGACAGGGGAAATGCCTACTAGCTCTGGAAACACCATATATTTT. The whole variable domain, remainder taken from reference TRBV7-9 and TRBJ1-3, is DTGVSQNPRHKITKRGQNVTFRCDPISEHNRLYWYRQTLGQGPEFLTYFQNEAQLEKSRLLSDRFSAERPKGSFSTLEIQRTEQGDSAMYLCASSLRTGEMPTSSGNTIYFGEGSWLTVV.

The gene calls are TRBV4-1 and TRBJ2-5, with a possible D match to TRBD2 (6 bases). The CDR3 is made up of 15 amino acids. Per the germline V gene, CDR1 is MGHRA and CDR2 is YSYEKL. The V end lost 1 base, the J end lost 4 bases, and 13 bases lay between the germline ends. The CDR3 sequence: CASSQGGGIGETQYF. The CDR3 bases are TGCGCCAGCAGCCAAGGGGGCGGGATAGGAGAGACCCAGTACTTC.